A selection of T cell receptor beta chains follows, all from one sample in a study of human T cells and chemical hapten exposure. MiXCR was run by TCRdb on the RACE reads, yielding one entry per CDR3 protein. The data hold some 180,000 distinct CDR3 sequences, with about 22% observed a single time. The specimen comprised whole blood, sampled in connection with sensitization to the hapten diphenylcyclopropenone (DPC). These receptors were obtained from a woman between 45 and 65 years old with alopecia areata. Some clones in this sample may be carry-over from other donors' samples. CDR3s include the opening cysteine and the closing phenylalanine or tryptophan. A D gene is named only where the DNA matches it firmly. Only part of the rows carry a size: once, few, many, or a class if the clone is expanded.

CDR3aa: CASSRDPEAFF
CDR3nt: TGTGCCAGCAGTCGGGATCCTGAAGCTTTCTTT
v_gene: TRBV2
len: 11
abundance: NA
j_gene: TRBJ1-1
d_gene: NA

CDR3aa: CASSLNTNTGELFF
CDR3nt: TGTGCCAGCAGCTTAAACACGAACACCGGGGAGCTGTTTTTT
v_gene: TRBV11-2
len: 14
abundance: NA
j_gene: TRBJ2-2
d_gene: NA

CDR3aa: CASSLKGETQYF
CDR3nt: TGTGCCAGCAGCTTAAAGGGGGAGACCCAGTACTTC
v_gene: TRBV7-9
len: 12
abundance: few
j_gene: TRBJ2-5
d_gene: NA

CDR3aa: CASSYYAGHANYGYTF
CDR3nt: TGTGCCAGCAGTTACTATGCAGGACACGCAAACTATGGCTACACCTTC
v_gene: TRBV6-6
len: 16
abundance: few
j_gene: TRBJ1-2
d_gene: NA

CDR3aa: CASSPQISGNTIYF
CDR3nt: TGTGCCAGCAGTCCTCAGATCTCTGGAAACACCATATATTTT
v_gene: TRBV12-3/TRBV12-4
len: 14
abundance: NA
j_gene: TRBJ1-3
d_gene: NA

CDR3aa: CASSTTGEEQFF
CDR3nt: TGTGCCAGCAGCACAACAGGGGAGGAGCAGTTCTTC
v_gene: TRBV12-3/TRBV12-4
len: 12
abundance: NA
j_gene: TRBJ2-1
d_gene: TRBD1

CDR3aa: CSVEGTGAEAFF
CDR3nt: TGCAGCGTTGAAGGAACAGGGGCTGAAGCTTTCTTT
v_gene: TRBV29-1
len: 12
abundance: NA
j_gene: TRBJ1-1
d_gene: TRBD1

CDR3aa: CATSRDGGTRYNEQFF
CDR3nt: TGTGCCACCAGCAGAGATGGGGGAACAAGATACAATGAGCAGTTCTTC
v_gene: TRBV15
len: 16
abundance: few
j_gene: TRBJ2-1
d_gene: NA

CDR3aa: CASSTGLAGGPANEQFF
CDR3nt: TGCGCCAGCAGCACCGGACTAGCGGGAGGGCCGGCCAATGAGCAGTTCTTC
v_gene: TRBV5-1
len: 17
abundance: few
j_gene: TRBJ2-1
d_gene: TRBD2

CDR3aa: CASSWTGGEDIQYF
CDR3nt: TGCGCCAGCAGCTGGACAGGGGGCGAGGACATTCAGTACTTC
v_gene: TRBV5-1
len: 14
abundance: few
j_gene: TRBJ2-4
d_gene: TRBD1

CDR3aa: CAVPIRGSNTGELFF
CDR3nt: TGTGCCGTCCCGATCAGGGGTTCGAACACCGGGGAGCTGTTTTTT
v_gene: TRBV6-2/TRBV6-3
len: 15
abundance: NA
j_gene: TRBJ2-2
d_gene: NA

CDR3aa: CASSVYVGNTIYF
CDR3nt: TGTGCCAGCAGCGTATACGTTGGAAACACCATATATTTT
v_gene: TRBV9
len: 13
abundance: few
j_gene: TRBJ1-3
d_gene: NA

CDR3aa: CASRGGGGSYEQYF
CDR3nt: TGTGCTTCAAGGGGAGGCGGGGGCTCCTACGAGCAGTACTTC
v_gene: TRBV3-1
len: 14
abundance: NA
j_gene: TRBJ2-7
d_gene: TRBD2

CDR3aa: CASSLEAGYGYTF
CDR3nt: TGTGCCAGCAGCTTAGAGGCTGGGTATGGCTACACCTTC
v_gene: TRBV7-2
len: 13
abundance: few
j_gene: TRBJ1-2
d_gene: NA

CDR3aa: CASSLGDRGPTDTQYF
CDR3nt: TGCGCCAGCAGCTTGGGGGACAGGGGGCCCACAGATACGCAGTATTTT
v_gene: TRBV5-1
len: 16
abundance: NA
j_gene: TRBJ2-3
d_gene: TRBD1

CDR3aa: CSAIGTPGEDEQFF
CDR3nt: TGCAGTGCGATCGGGACCCCCGGAGAGGATGAGCAGTTCTTC
v_gene: TRBV20-1
len: 14
abundance: NA
j_gene: TRBJ2-1
d_gene: NA